This is a list of T cell receptor beta chains from one sample in a study of control samples from healthy donors and cancer patients. Profiling relied on immunoSEQ multiplex PCR, and the TCRdb table lists in-frame clones only, not all of them. The table records 120,000 to 150,000 clones, roughly 94% of them present only once. The sequenced material came from blood. The receptors were gathered from a man between 35 and 55 years old in good health. Both conserved end residues are part of each CDR3. The order of the fields is clone size, J gene, D gene, V gene, CDR3 DNA, CDR3 protein. A D gene is named only where the DNA matches it firmly. Expanded clones get a size class; other rows say once, few or many, or leave the size out.

clone size: NA; J gene: TRBJ1-1; D gene: NA; V gene: TRBV6-5; CDR3 DNA: TGTGCCAGCAGTTACTCAGGGGTAGCTTTCTTT; CDR3 protein: CASSYSGVAFF
clone size: once; J gene: TRBJ1-1; D gene: NA; V gene: TRBV6-5; CDR3 DNA: TGTGCCAGCAGTTACTCGATTAGTAGTGGCAGTACTTTCTTT; CDR3 protein: CASSYSISSGSTFF
clone size: NA; J gene: TRBJ2-5; D gene: NA; V gene: TRBV7-2; CDR3 DNA: TGTGCCAGCAGCTTAGATGGGGGGACCCAGTACTTC; CDR3 protein: CASSLDGGTQYF
clone size: NA; J gene: TRBJ2-2; D gene: NA; V gene: TRBV19; CDR3 DNA: TGTGCCAGTAGGACCCACCGGGGACAGAACACCGGGGAGCTGTTTTTT; CDR3 protein: CASRTHRGQNTGELFF
clone size: NA; J gene: TRBJ1-2; D gene: NA; V gene: TRBV13; CDR3 DNA: TGTGCCAGCAGCTTAGGGGGGGCCCCTAACTATGGCTACACCTTC; CDR3 protein: CASSLGGAPNYGYTF
clone size: NA; J gene: TRBJ2-1; D gene: NA; V gene: TRBV10-3; CDR3 DNA: TGTGCCATCAGTGTTAGCAATGAGCAGTTCTTC; CDR3 protein: CAISVSNEQFF
clone size: few; J gene: TRBJ2-7; D gene: NA; V gene: TRBV7-9; CDR3 DNA: TGTGCCAGCAGCTTAGCTGGAGGGCCCTACGAGCAGTACTTC; CDR3 protein: CASSLAGGPYEQYF
clone size: NA; J gene: TRBJ2-2; D gene: TRBD1; V gene: TRBV6-6; CDR3 DNA: TGTGCCAGCAGTGGGACAGGGGGGGACGGGGAGCTGTTTTTT; CDR3 protein: CASSGTGGDGELFF
clone size: NA; J gene: TRBJ1-1; D gene: NA; V gene: TRBV27; CDR3 DNA: TGTGCCAGCAGTTCCCCTACCGGGACGGCGAACACTGAAGCTTTCTTT; CDR3 protein: CASSSPTGTANTEAFF
clone size: NA; J gene: TRBJ1-1; D gene: NA; V gene: TRBV7-9; CDR3 DNA: TGTGCCAGCAGCTTCACAGGGAACACTGAAGCTTTCTTT; CDR3 protein: CASSFTGNTEAFF
clone size: once; J gene: TRBJ2-7; D gene: NA; V gene: TRBV5-6; CDR3 DNA: TGTGCCAGCAGCCCAGACTCCCACGAGCAGTACTTC; CDR3 protein: CASSPDSHEQYF
clone size: NA; J gene: TRBJ1-2; D gene: TRBD1; V gene: TRBV9; CDR3 DNA: TGTGCCAGCAGCGTAGCAAAGCGACAGGGGGCCTCCGATGGCTACACCTTC; CDR3 protein: CASSVAKRQGASDGYTF
clone size: once; J gene: TRBJ1-1; D gene: NA; V gene: TRBV6-2/TRBV6-3; CDR3 DNA: TGTGCCAGCAGTTCTATCGAACTGACAGTGAACACTGAAGCTTTCTTT; CDR3 protein: CASSSIELTVNTEAFF
clone size: NA; J gene: TRBJ1-4; D gene: TRBD1; V gene: TRBV9; CDR3 DNA: TGTGCCAGCAGCGTTGGACAGGGGGACGAAAAACTGTTTTTT; CDR3 protein: CASSVGQGDEKLFF
clone size: NA; J gene: TRBJ1-1; D gene: NA; V gene: TRBV2; CDR3 DNA: TGTGCCAGCAGTGAGGGGGAAGGCACTGAAGCTTTCTTT; CDR3 protein: CASSEGEGTEAFF
clone size: NA; J gene: TRBJ2-3; D gene: TRBD1; V gene: TRBV11-2; CDR3 DNA: TGTGCCAGCAGCTTTGTTAGGACAGGTAGCACAGATACGCAGTATTTT; CDR3 protein: CASSFVRTGSTDTQYF
clone size: NA; J gene: TRBJ1-1; D gene: NA; V gene: TRBV6-4; CDR3 DNA: TGTGCCAGCAGTGACTCGGGGTTGAACACTGAAGCTTTCTTT; CDR3 protein: CASSDSGLNTEAFF
clone size: NA; J gene: TRBJ1-1; D gene: TRBD1; V gene: TRBV19; CDR3 DNA: TGTGCCAGTAGTACCACAGGGGCTGGCACTGAAGCTTTCTTT; CDR3 protein: CASSTTGAGTEAFF
clone size: NA; J gene: TRBJ1-4; D gene: TRBD1; V gene: TRBV9; CDR3 DNA: TGTGCCAGCAGCGTTGGACAGGGAGGTGAAAAACTGTTTTTT; CDR3 protein: CASSVGQGGEKLFF
clone size: NA; J gene: TRBJ1-1; D gene: NA; V gene: TRBV7-9; CDR3 DNA: TGTGCCAGCAGCCCCTTCACTGAAGCTTTCTTT; CDR3 protein: CASSPFTEAFF
clone size: NA; J gene: TRBJ1-5; D gene: NA; V gene: TRBV4-1; CDR3 DNA: TGCGCCAGCAGCCAAGATGGAAATCAGCCCCAGCATTTT; CDR3 protein: CASSQDGNQPQHF
clone size: NA; J gene: TRBJ1-2; D gene: NA; V gene: TRBV6-2/TRBV6-3; CDR3 DNA: TGTGCCAGCAGTTATATTGGAGCGAGGGGTGGAAACTATGGCTACACCTTC; CDR3 protein: CASSYIGARGGNYGYTF
clone size: once; J gene: TRBJ1-6; D gene: TRBD1; V gene: TRBV6-5; CDR3 DNA: TGTGCCAGCAGTTCGGACAGGGGGCTAAGGAATACACCCCTCCACTTT; CDR3 protein: CASSSDRGLRNTPLHF
clone size: NA; J gene: TRBJ2-7; D gene: NA; V gene: TRBV5-8; CDR3 DNA: TGTGCCAGCAGCTTGGAAGTAGGGTCCGAGCAGTACTTC; CDR3 protein: CASSLEVGSEQYF
clone size: NA; J gene: TRBJ2-5; D gene: TRBD1; V gene: TRBV10-3; CDR3 DNA: TGTGCCATCAGTGAGTCGACAGGGACGGAGACCCAGTACTTC; CDR3 protein: CAISESTGTETQYF
clone size: NA; J gene: TRBJ1-1; D gene: NA; V gene: TRBV5-1; CDR3 DNA: TGCGCCAGCAGCTTTAAGAACAGTGAAGCTTTCTTT; CDR3 protein: CASSFKNSEAFF
clone size: NA; J gene: TRBJ2-7; D gene: NA; V gene: TRBV15; CDR3 DNA: TGTGCCACCAGCAACAGGGTTAGCTCCTACGAGCAGTACTTC; CDR3 protein: CATSNRVSSYEQYF
clone size: few; J gene: TRBJ2-7; D gene: TRBD1; V gene: TRBV2; CDR3 DNA: TGTGCCAGCAGTGGGGACAGTACCTACGAGCAGTACTTC; CDR3 protein: CASSGDSTYEQYF
clone size: NA; J gene: TRBJ2-2; D gene: TRBD1; V gene: TRBV7-9; CDR3 DNA: TGTGCCAGCAGCGATTACAGGGGGAGAAACACCGGGGAGCTGTTTTTT; CDR3 protein: CASSDYRGRNTGELFF
clone size: NA; J gene: TRBJ2-1; D gene: NA; V gene: TRBV4-3; CDR3 DNA: TGCGCCAGCAGCCAAGACATCTTGGAAGGCAATGAGCAGTTCTTC; CDR3 protein: CASSQDILEGNEQFF
clone size: NA; J gene: TRBJ1-6; D gene: NA; V gene: TRBV6-5; CDR3 DNA: TGTGCCAGCAGCCCCCTCGGGACGTCACCCCTCCACTTT; CDR3 protein: CASSPLGTSPLHF
clone size: NA; J gene: TRBJ2-7; D gene: NA; V gene: TRBV5-1; CDR3 DNA: TGCGCCAGCAGCTTGACTATCCCCCTAGCGTATGACGAGCAGTACTTC; CDR3 protein: CASSLTIPLAYDEQYF
clone size: NA; J gene: TRBJ2-1; D gene: TRBD2; V gene: TRBV30; CDR3 DNA: TGTGCCTGGAGTGTGGGGACTAGTAATGAGCAGTTCTTC; CDR3 protein: CAWSVGTSNEQFF
clone size: NA; J gene: TRBJ2-7; D gene: NA; V gene: TRBV28; CDR3 DNA: TGTGCCAGCAGTCCTACCGGGGGAAGCTACGAGCAGTACTTC; CDR3 protein: CASSPTGGSYEQYF
clone size: NA; J gene: TRBJ1-5; D gene: NA; V gene: TRBV9; CDR3 DNA: TGTGCCAGCAGCGTAGGTGGTAGAAATCAGCCCCAGCATTTT; CDR3 protein: CASSVGGRNQPQHF
clone size: NA; J gene: TRBJ2-3; D gene: NA; V gene: TRBV5-1; CDR3 DNA: TGCGCCAGCAGCTTGGGTGGCAGAACTAGCACAGATACGCAGTATTTT; CDR3 protein: CASSLGGRTSTDTQYF
clone size: NA; J gene: TRBJ1-4; D gene: NA; V gene: TRBV7-9; CDR3 DNA: TGTGCCAGCAGCCCATTGACTGAAAAACTGTTTTTT; CDR3 protein: CASSPLTEKLFF
clone size: NA; J gene: TRBJ1-4; D gene: NA; V gene: TRBV6-5; CDR3 DNA: TGTGCCAGCAGCGTGGGGGGGGCACCTAATGAAAAACTGTTTTTT; CDR3 protein: CASSVGGAPNEKLFF
clone size: NA; J gene: TRBJ1-2; D gene: NA; V gene: TRBV14; CDR3 DNA: TGTGCCAGCAGCCAAGGGGGGGCCTATGGCTACACCTTC; CDR3 protein: CASSQGGAYGYTF
clone size: NA; J gene: TRBJ1-6; D gene: TRBD1; V gene: TRBV18; CDR3 DNA: TGTGCCAGCTCACCAGAGCGGGACAGGCCGAATTCACCCCTCCACTTT; CDR3 protein: CASSPERDRPNSPLHF
clone size: NA; J gene: TRBJ2-5; D gene: NA; V gene: TRBV28; CDR3 DNA: TGTGCCAGCAGCCTAGCGAGAGGACAGCACATACAAGAGACCCAGTACTTC; CDR3 protein: CASSLARGQHIQETQYF
clone size: NA; J gene: TRBJ1-2; D gene: NA; V gene: TRBV4-3; CDR3 DNA: TGCGCCAGCAGCCAAGATGAAGGCCATGGCTACACCTTC; CDR3 protein: CASSQDEGHGYTF
clone size: NA; J gene: TRBJ1-5; D gene: NA; V gene: TRBV7-2; CDR3 DNA: TGTGCCAGCAGGAGAGACCAGGGAGGCAATCAGCCCCAGCATTTT; CDR3 protein: CASRRDQGGNQPQHF
clone size: NA; J gene: TRBJ1-4; D gene: NA; V gene: TRBV19; CDR3 DNA: TGTGCCAGTAGTGGTAATGAAAAACTGTTTTTT; CDR3 protein: CASSGNEKLFF
clone size: NA; J gene: TRBJ2-4; D gene: NA; V gene: TRBV11-3; CDR3 DNA: TGTGCCAGCAGCAAGGGGACCGGGAACACGGGTCGCATTCAGTACTTC; CDR3 protein: CASSKGTGNTGRIQYF